This T cell receptor beta chain was recorded in a study of CD8+ T cells in alopecia areata. Germline-derived CDR1 and CDR2 are SGHVS and FNYEAQ. The CDR3 covers 15 residues. Trimming cost V 5 bases and J 6 bases; bases outside gene matches: 6. After isolation, RNA underwent reverse transcription to generate cDNA as the sequencing template. Profiling relied on immunoSEQ multiplex PCR, and the TCRdb table lists in-frame clones only, not all of them. This sample has about 69,000 clones, with 55% to 65% found just once. This receptor was identified in a human donor with alopecia areata. Sample: CD8+ T cells sorted from blood, taken at week 0. The chain recombines TRBV7-6 with TRBJ2-1, with TRBD1 matching over 11 bases. The CDR3 region is CASSPIGQGANEQFF. CDR3 in DNA: TGTGCCAGCAGCCCCATAGGACAGGGGGCCAATGAGCAGTTCTTC.